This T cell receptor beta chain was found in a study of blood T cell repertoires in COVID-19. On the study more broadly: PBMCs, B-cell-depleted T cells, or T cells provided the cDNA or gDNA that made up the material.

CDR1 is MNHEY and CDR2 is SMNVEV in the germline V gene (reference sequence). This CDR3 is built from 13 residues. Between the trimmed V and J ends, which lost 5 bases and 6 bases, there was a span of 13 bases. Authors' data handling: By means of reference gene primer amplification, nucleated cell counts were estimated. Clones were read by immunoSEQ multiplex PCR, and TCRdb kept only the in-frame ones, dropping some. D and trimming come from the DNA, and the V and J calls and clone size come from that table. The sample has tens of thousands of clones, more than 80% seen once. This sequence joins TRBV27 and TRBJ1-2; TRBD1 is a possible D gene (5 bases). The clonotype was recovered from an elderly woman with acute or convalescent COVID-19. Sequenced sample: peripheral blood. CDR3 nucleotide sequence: TGTGCCAGCAGTCCGTTTGGGGGGAATGGCTACACCTTC. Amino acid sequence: CASSPFGGNGYTF.